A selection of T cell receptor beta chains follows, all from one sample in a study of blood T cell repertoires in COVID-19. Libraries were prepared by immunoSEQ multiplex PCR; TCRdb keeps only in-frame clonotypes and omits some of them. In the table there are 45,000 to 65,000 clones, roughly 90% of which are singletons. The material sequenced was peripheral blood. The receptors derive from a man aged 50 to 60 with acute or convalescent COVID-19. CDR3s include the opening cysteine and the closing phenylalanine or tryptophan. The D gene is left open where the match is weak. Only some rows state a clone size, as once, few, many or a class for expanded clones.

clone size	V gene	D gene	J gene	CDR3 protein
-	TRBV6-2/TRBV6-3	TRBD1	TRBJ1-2	CASSYSRTGEVYGYTF
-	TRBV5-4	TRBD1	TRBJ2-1	CASSLFETGGWGEQFF
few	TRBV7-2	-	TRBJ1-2	CASSLSGRGPGYTF
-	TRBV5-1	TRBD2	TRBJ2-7	CASSFNKRGYEQYF
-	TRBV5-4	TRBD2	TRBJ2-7	CASSAGTSGGGLVEQYF
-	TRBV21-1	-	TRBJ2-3	CASSKNVWEERNSIRGQYF
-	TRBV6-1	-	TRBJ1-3	CASSEQGGGNTIYF
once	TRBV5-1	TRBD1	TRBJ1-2	CASSAEGQGLMSTF
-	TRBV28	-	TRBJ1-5	CASSLGQFSNQPQHF
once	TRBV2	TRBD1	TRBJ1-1	CASAGQGALEAFF
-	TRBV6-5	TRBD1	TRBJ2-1	CASRTGGADNEQFF
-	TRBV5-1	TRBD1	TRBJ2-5	CASSPGTGQETQYF
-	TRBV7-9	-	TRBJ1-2	CASSADSNYGYTF
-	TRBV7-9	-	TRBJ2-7	CASSPYYEQYF
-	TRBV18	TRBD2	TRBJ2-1	CASSPWVAGVDNEQFF
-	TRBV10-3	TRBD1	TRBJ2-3	CAIRGQGRTDTQYF
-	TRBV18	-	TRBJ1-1	CASSPSQNTEAFF
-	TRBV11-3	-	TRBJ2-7	CASSFREGVAYEQYF
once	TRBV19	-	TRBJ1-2	CASSARERFYGYTF
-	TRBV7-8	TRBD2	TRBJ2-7	CASSLRSGRSYEQYF
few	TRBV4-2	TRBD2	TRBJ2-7	CASSQDSGSGYEQYF
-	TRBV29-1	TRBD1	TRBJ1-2	CSVEAGTGGYTF
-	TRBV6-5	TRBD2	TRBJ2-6	CASTRESGANVLTF
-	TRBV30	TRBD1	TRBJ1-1	CAWSLPGTGVPEAFF
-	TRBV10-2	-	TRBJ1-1	CASVGGTEAFF
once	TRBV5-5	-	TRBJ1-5	CASRGGAARDSNQPQHF
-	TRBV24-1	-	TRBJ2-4	CATSDSRAGGNIQYF
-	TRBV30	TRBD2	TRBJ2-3	CAWSSSGGTDTQYF
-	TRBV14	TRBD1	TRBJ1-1	CASSERQGSNTEAFF
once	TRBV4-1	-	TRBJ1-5	CASSQVDRSNQPQHF
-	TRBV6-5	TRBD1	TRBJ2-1	CASRRQGAYNEQFF
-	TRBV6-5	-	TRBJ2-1	CASSYPYNEQFF
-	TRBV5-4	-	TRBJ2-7	CASSYPDGVQYF
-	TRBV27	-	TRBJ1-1	CASSFRGQNTEAFF
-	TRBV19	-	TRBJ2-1	CASNSDSYNEQFF
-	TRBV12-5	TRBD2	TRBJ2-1	CASGLRLAVGSYNEQFF
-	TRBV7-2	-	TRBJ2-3	CASSTGTDTQYF
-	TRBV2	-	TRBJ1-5	CASQADTESQPQHF
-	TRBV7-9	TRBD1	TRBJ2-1	CASRPGQGAWDEQFF
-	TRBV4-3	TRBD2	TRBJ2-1	CASSQLAGVSNEQFF
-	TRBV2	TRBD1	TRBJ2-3	CATGQGTDTQYF
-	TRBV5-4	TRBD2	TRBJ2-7	CASSLASGSYEQYF
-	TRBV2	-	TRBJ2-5	CASSDRAGETQYF
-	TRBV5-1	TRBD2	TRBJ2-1	CASSSMGLAGENEQFF
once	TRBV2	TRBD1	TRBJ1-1	CASSTPQGKGTEAFF
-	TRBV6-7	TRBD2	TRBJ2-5	CASTASGKVQETQYF
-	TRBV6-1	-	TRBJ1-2	CASSEIVTGNYGYTF
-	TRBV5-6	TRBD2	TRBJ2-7	CASSAEGGWLEQYF
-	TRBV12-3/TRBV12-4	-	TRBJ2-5	CASSLASRETQYF
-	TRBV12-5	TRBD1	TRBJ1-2	CASGSPHRGPNYGYTF
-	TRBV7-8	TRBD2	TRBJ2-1	CASRPPAGGYNEQFF
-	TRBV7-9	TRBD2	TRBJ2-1	CASSHGGSSYNEQFF
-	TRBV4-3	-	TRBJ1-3	CASSQDPLSGNTIYF
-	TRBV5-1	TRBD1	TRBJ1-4	CASSPDRGRVEKLFF